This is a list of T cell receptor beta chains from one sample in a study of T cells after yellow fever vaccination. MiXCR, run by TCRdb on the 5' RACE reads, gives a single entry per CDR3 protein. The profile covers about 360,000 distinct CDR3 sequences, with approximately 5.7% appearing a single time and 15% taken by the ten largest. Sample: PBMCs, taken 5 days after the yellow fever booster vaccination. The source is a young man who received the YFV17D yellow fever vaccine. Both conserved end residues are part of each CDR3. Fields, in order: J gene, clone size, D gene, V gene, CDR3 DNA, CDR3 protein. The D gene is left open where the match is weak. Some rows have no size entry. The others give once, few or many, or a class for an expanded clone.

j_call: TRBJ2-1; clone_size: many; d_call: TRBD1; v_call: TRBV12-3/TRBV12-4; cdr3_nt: TGTGCCAGCATCTTACAGGGGGCAGGCAATGAGCAGTTCTTC; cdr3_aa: CASILQGAGNEQFF
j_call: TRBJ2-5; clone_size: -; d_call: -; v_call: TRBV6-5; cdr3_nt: TGTGCCAGCAGTTACACAGCAGAAGAGACCCAGTACTTC; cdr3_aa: CASSYTAEETQYF
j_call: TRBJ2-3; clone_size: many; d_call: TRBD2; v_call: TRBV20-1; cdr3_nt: TGCAGTGGACTTAGCGGGGACACAGATACGCAGTATTTT; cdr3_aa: CSGLSGDTDTQYF
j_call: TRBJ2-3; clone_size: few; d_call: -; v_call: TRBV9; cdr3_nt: TGTGCCAGCAGCGTAGGTCCAGGGGAGCGGAGGGCCACAGATACGCAGTATTTT; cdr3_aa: CASSVGPGERRATDTQYF
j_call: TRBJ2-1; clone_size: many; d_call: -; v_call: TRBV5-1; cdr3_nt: TGCGCCAGCAGCCCCCCGGGTGAGCAGTTCTTC; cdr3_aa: CASSPPGEQFF
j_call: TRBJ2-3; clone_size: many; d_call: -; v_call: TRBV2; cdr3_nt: TGTGCCAGCAGCCATACGCAGTATTTT; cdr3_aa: CASSHTQYF
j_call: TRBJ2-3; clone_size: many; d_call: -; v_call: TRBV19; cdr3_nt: TGTGCCAGTAGTATTTACCTCACAGATACGCAGTATTTT; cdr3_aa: CASSIYLTDTQYF
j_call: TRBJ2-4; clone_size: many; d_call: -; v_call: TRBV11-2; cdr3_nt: TGTGCCAGCAGCTTAAGCCCAAGCTATGCCAAAAACATTCAGTACTTC; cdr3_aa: CASSLSPSYAKNIQYF
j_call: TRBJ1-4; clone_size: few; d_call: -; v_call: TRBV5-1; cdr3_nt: TGCGCCAGCTCAACGGGGCAGTCAGTCGAAAAACTGTTTTTT; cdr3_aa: CASSTGQSVEKLFF
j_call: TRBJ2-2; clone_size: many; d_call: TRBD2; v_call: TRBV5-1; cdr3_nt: TGCGCCAGCGATCGGGAGGTTGGCGGGGAGCTGTTTTTT; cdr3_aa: CASDREVGGELFF
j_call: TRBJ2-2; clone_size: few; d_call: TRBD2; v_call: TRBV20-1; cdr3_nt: TGCAGTGCAGAAACGGGACTAGCGGGCGACACCGGGGAGCTGTTTTTT; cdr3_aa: CSAETGLAGDTGELFF
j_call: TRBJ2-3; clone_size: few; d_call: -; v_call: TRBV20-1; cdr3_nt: TGCAGTGCTAGAGCAGGGGGGGGGCCAGATACGCAGTATTTT; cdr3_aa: CSARAGGGPDTQYF
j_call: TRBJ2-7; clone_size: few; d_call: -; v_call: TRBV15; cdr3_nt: TGTGCCACCAGCAGTATACCAGGGAGCGAGCAGTACTTC; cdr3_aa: CATSSIPGSEQYF
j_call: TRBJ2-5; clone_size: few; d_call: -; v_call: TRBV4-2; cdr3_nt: TGTGCCAGCAGCCACCGATCCGGGAAAGAGACCCAGTACTTC; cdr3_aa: CASSHRSGKETQYF
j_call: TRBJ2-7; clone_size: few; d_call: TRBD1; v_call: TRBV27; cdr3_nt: TGTGCCAGCCCTCCCGGTTGGGACAGGGGGTCGGTCTCCTACGAGCAGTACTTC; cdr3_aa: CASPPGWDRGSVSYEQYF
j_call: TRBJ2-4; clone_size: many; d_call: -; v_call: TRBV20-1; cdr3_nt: TGCAGTGCCTATAAAGAAAACATTCAGTACTTC; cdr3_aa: CSAYKENIQYF
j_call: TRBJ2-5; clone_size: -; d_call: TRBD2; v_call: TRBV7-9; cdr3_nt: TGTGCCAGCAGCACCCTCGGGGGGAACCAAGAGACCCAGTACTTC; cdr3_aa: CASSTLGGNQETQYF